The clone carrying this T cell receptor (beta chain) was observed a few times. Its cognate antigen is unknown. These data come from a study of T-cell reconstitution after alpha-beta-depleted transplantation in children. Overall study findings and caveats: The high TCRbeta diversity at day 60 in some patients came from surviving recipient T cells and thymic progenitors.

The CDR3 has 15 residues. Losses at the gene ends were 3 bases for V and 9 bases for J; bases not matched to a gene: 10. CDR1 and CDR2 from the germline V gene are SGDLS and YYNGEE. For TCRbeta, the library was prepared with unique molecular identifiers. TCRdb redid the calling of the PCR reads with MiXCR, one entry per CDR3 protein. The sample comprises 90,000 to 120,000 distinct CDR3 sequences, about 6% of which are singletons, and more than 20% rests with the top ten. Sequences were derived from PBMCs, mostly from graft donor cells, sampled 360 days after TCRalphabeta/CD19-depleted stem cell transplant. V gene TRBV9 combines with J gene TRBJ2-1; 9 bases align to TRBD2. The TCR comes from a male patient aged 2 to 9 who had a stem cell transplant for acute lymphoblastic leukemia, so the T cells may come from the graft donor. CDR3 residues: CASSEGGGANGEQFF. The CDR3 bases are TGTGCCAGCAGCGAAGGCGGGGGGGCCAACGGTGAGCAGTTCTTC.